Listed below are T cell receptor beta chains from one sample, sequenced in a study of blood T cell repertoires in COVID-19. Measured with immunoSEQ multiplex PCR; TCRdb has only the in-frame clones, and not every one. The data show more than 250,000 clones, around 90% seen once. Sequences were obtained from PBMCs or T cells enriched from blood (not recorded which). Receptors originate from a young woman who had recovered from COVID-19. Each CDR3 is given with its conserved first and last residue. D genes are given only for firm matches. Clone size is shown for a subset of rows, as once, few, many or a class of expanded clone.

j_gene | abundance | d_gene | v_gene | CDR3nt | CDR3aa
TRBJ2-3 | - | TRBD2 | TRBV19 | TGTGCCAGTAGTATGGGTGCGGGGGGCCTCTTCGGCACAGATACGCAGTATTTT | CASSMGAGGLFGTDTQYF
TRBJ1-2 | - | - | TRBV11-2 | TGTGCCAGCAGCTTAGATCCAACAGGCTATGGCTACACCTTC | CASSLDPTGYGYTF
TRBJ1-2 | - | TRBD1 | TRBV6-5 | TGTGCCAGCAGTTACTCTACCGACAGGGGGCCCGATGGCTACACCTTC | CASSYSTDRGPDGYTF
TRBJ1-3 | - | TRBD1 | TRBV4-3 | TGCGCCAGCAGCTCCGGGACAGGGGGAAACACCATATATTTT | CASSSGTGGNTIYF
TRBJ2-3 | - | TRBD1 | TRBV4-3 | TGCGCCAGCAGCCACTCGGGACAGGGGGCAGGAGATACGCAGTATTTT | CASSHSGQGAGDTQYF
TRBJ1-2 | - | TRBD1 | TRBV9 | TGTGCCAGCAGCGTAGGGGGACAGCCTAACTATGGCTACACCTTC | CASSVGGQPNYGYTF
TRBJ1-2 | - | - | TRBV7-9 | TGTGCCAGCAGCCAAGCGACGGGCTACACCTTC | CASSQATGYTF
TRBJ1-2 | - | - | TRBV2 | TGTGCCAGCAGGACAGGTACCTATGGCTACACCTTC | CASRTGTYGYTF
TRBJ1-2 | few | - | TRBV4-3 | TGCGCCAGCAGCCAAGACGCGGAGTATAACTATGGCTACACCTTC | CASSQDAEYNYGYTF
TRBJ1-5 | - | - | TRBV18 | TGTGCCAGCTCACCAGACAACAATCAGCCCCAGCATTTT | CASSPDNNQPQHF
TRBJ1-5 | - | - | TRBV6-5 | TGTGCCAGCATCCTGGGGGGAGGGGATCAGCCCCAGCATTTT | CASILGGGDQPQHF
TRBJ2-5 | once | TRBD2 | TRBV25-1 | TGTGCCAGCAGTGCGCCCCCGGGACTAGCGGGGGAGACCCAGTACTTC | CASSAPPGLAGETQYF
TRBJ1-4 | - | - | TRBV15 | TGTGCCACCAGCAGAGATAGGGGGGGCGAAAAACTGTTTTTT | CATSRDRGGEKLFF
TRBJ2-3 | few | TRBD2 | TRBV19 | TGTGCCAGTAGTCTCGGGACTAGCGGCACAGATACGCAGTATTTT | CASSLGTSGTDTQYF
TRBJ2-3 | - | TRBD1 | TRBV9 | TGTGCCAGCAGCGTCAGAACAGGGGCCACCACAGATACGCAGTATTTT | CASSVRTGATTDTQYF
TRBJ2-7 | - | - | TRBV30 | TGTGCCGGATACCTAGACAGCTACGAGCAGTACTTC | CAGYLDSYEQYF
TRBJ2-2 | - | TRBD2 | TRBV6-4 | TGTGCCAGCAGTGTACTAGCGGGGGTGACGGGCACCGGGGAGCTGTTTTTT | CASSVLAGVTGTGELFF
TRBJ1-3 | - | - | TRBV6-5 | TGTGCCAGCAGTTACTCGAGCATGCCTGGAAACACCATATATTTT | CASSYSSMPGNTIYF
TRBJ2-2 | few | - | TRBV2 | TGTGCCAGCACCGAGACGGCGACTGGGGAGCTGTTTTTT | CASTETATGELFF
TRBJ1-2 | once | TRBD1 | TRBV4-1 | TGCGCCAGCAGCCAAGGGCGGCGACAGGGAGACTATGGCTACACCTTC | CASSQGRRQGDYGYTF
TRBJ2-4 | - | TRBD2 | TRBV3-1/TRBV3-2 | TGTGCCAGCAGCCAAGGGATCGGACTAGCGGCTTTC | CASSQGIGLAAF
TRBJ1-1 | - | - | TRBV7-3 | TGTGCCAGCAGCTCCGGACAGGAAGCTTTCTTT | CASSSGQEAFF
TRBJ1-5 | - | - | TRBV29-1 | TGCAGCGTAGCCGACAGAGGCAATCAGCCCCAGCATTTT | CSVADRGNQPQHF
TRBJ1-2 | few | - | TRBV5-4 | TGTGCCAGCAGCTTGGCCGCACAGTTTGGCTACACCTTC | CASSLAAQFGYTF
TRBJ2-5 | - | TRBD2 | TRBV6-5 | TGTGCCAGCAGTTACTCGTTAGCGGGGGACCAAGAGACCCAGTACTTC | CASSYSLAGDQETQYF
TRBJ2-1 | - | TRBD2 | TRBV6-5 | TGTGCCAGCAGCAGGGTGGCGGGGGGGCTGGATGAGCAGTTCTTC | CASSRVAGGLDEQFF
TRBJ1-6 | - | TRBD1 | TRBV7-9 | TGTGCCAGCAGCTTATGGTCGGGACAGGGCAATTCACCCCTCCACTTT | CASSLWSGQGNSPLHF
TRBJ1-3 | - | TRBD1 | TRBV19 | TGTGCCAGCCGTCGATGGGGACAGGGGTTTACTGGAAACACCATATATTTT | CASRRWGQGFTGNTIYF
TRBJ2-2 | - | - | TRBV3-1/TRBV3-2 | TGTGCCAGCAGCCAAGTCCCTAGTGGCGCGAACACCGGGGAGCTGTTTTTT | CASSQVPSGANTGELFF
TRBJ1-5 | - | - | TRBV27 | TGTGCCAGCAGTGGACAGTTCAATCAGCCCCAGCATTTT | CASSGQFNQPQHF
TRBJ1-1 | - | - | TRBV6-6 | TGTGCCAGCAGTTACTCGGGAGGGCAAGAAGCTTTCTTT | CASSYSGGQEAFF
TRBJ1-6 | - | - | TRBV9 | TGTGCCAGCAGCGTAGATAGTCTCAATAATTCACCCCTCCACTTT | CASSVDSLNNSPLHF
TRBJ1-1 | - | - | TRBV3-1/TRBV3-2 | TGTGCCAGCAGCCAACCTACGGGGAACACTGAAGCTTTCTTT | CASSQPTGNTEAFF
TRBJ1-2 | - | - | TRBV19 | TGTGCCAGTAGTCCTCGCGCAGGGTGGAATGGCTACACCTTC | CASSPRAGWNGYTF
TRBJ2-7 | - | - | TRBV2 | TGTGCCAGCACCAGGCCCCCCTACGAGCAGTACTTC | CASTRPPYEQYF
TRBJ2-1 | - | TRBD1 | TRBV6-2/TRBV6-3 | TGTGCCAGCAGTGAGCCGCCCCCGGGACAGGACTACAATGAGCAGTTCTTC | CASSEPPPGQDYNEQFF
TRBJ1-5 | - | - | TRBV6-5 | TGTGCCAGCAGTTCCAAGGGGGGGCGCAGCAATCAGCCCCAGCATTTT | CASSSKGGRSNQPQHF
TRBJ2-1 | once | TRBD1 | TRBV5-6 | TGTGCCAGCAGCTATGGGACAGGGGTGGATGAGCAGTTCTTC | CASSYGTGVDEQFF
TRBJ1-2 | - | - | TRBV5-4 | TGTGCCAGCAGCCGAACGGCAGGGGACTATGGCTACACCTTC | CASSRTAGDYGYTF
TRBJ2-2 | - | - | TRBV30 | TGTGCCTGGAGCGATACAGGGAACACCGGGGAGCTGTTTTTT | CAWSDTGNTGELFF
TRBJ2-1 | - | - | TRBV3-1/TRBV3-2 | TGTGCCAGCAGCCACGGACGGAGGGGTGAGCAGTTCTTC | CASSHGRRGEQFF
TRBJ1-5 | - | - | TRBV5-1 | TGCGCCAGCAGATTAGAAGGGGCTAATCAGCCCCAGCATTTT | CASRLEGANQPQHF
TRBJ2-3 | - | - | TRBV18 | TGTGCCAGCTCACCGTCGACAGTTTCCCCCTCTACGCAGTATTTT | CASSPSTVSPSTQYF
TRBJ1-5 | - | - | TRBV4-1 | TGCGCCAGCAGCAGTGGGTCTTCGGGGGACCGCAATCAGCCCCAGCATTTT | CASSSGSSGDRNQPQHF
TRBJ2-5 | - | - | TRBV5-4 | TGTGCCAGCAGCTTGTCTCTACAGAATCAAGAGACCCAGTACTTC | CASSLSLQNQETQYF
TRBJ2-1 | - | - | TRBV7-9 | TGTGCCAGCAGCTTAGCGGTCAGGAATGAGCAGTTCTTC | CASSLAVRNEQFF
TRBJ1-2 | - | - | TRBV30 | TGTGCCGGATCTGGACAGCGCGTGGGCTACACCTTC | CAGSGQRVGYTF
TRBJ1-2 | few | - | TRBV4-2 | TGTGCCAGCAGCCAGGACTACCGGGACGGAGACTATGGCTACACCTTC | CASSQDYRDGDYGYTF
TRBJ1-5 | - | TRBD1 | TRBV6-5 | TGTGCCAGCAGTTACTACCCGACAGGGGGTCAGCCCCAGCATTTT | CASSYYPTGGQPQHF
TRBJ2-7 | once | - | TRBV6-5 | TGTGCCAGCAGTAGACAAACCGCGGAGCAGTACTTC | CASSRQTAEQYF
TRBJ2-5 | - | TRBD2 | TRBV9 | TGTGCCAGCAGCGTAAGTAGCGGGGGCCAAGAGACCCAGTACTTC | CASSVSSGGQETQYF
TRBJ1-2 | - | TRBD1 | TRBV6-5 | TGTGCCAGCAGTTACCTAAGGACAGGGGACGGCTACACCTTC | CASSYLRTGDGYTF
TRBJ1-1 | - | - | TRBV15 | TGTGCCACCAGGTACAGGGCTCAGAACACTGAAGCTTTCTTT | CATRYRAQNTEAFF
TRBJ2-6 | once | TRBD1 | TRBV11-1 | TGTGCCAGCACCCCACAGGGGACTGGGGCCAACGTCCTGACTTTC | CASTPQGTGANVLTF
TRBJ2-1 | - | - | TRBV7-6 | TGTGCCAGCACCCCCAGCGCGGGCCTTACGCGTGAGCAGTTCTTC | CASTPSAGLTREQFF